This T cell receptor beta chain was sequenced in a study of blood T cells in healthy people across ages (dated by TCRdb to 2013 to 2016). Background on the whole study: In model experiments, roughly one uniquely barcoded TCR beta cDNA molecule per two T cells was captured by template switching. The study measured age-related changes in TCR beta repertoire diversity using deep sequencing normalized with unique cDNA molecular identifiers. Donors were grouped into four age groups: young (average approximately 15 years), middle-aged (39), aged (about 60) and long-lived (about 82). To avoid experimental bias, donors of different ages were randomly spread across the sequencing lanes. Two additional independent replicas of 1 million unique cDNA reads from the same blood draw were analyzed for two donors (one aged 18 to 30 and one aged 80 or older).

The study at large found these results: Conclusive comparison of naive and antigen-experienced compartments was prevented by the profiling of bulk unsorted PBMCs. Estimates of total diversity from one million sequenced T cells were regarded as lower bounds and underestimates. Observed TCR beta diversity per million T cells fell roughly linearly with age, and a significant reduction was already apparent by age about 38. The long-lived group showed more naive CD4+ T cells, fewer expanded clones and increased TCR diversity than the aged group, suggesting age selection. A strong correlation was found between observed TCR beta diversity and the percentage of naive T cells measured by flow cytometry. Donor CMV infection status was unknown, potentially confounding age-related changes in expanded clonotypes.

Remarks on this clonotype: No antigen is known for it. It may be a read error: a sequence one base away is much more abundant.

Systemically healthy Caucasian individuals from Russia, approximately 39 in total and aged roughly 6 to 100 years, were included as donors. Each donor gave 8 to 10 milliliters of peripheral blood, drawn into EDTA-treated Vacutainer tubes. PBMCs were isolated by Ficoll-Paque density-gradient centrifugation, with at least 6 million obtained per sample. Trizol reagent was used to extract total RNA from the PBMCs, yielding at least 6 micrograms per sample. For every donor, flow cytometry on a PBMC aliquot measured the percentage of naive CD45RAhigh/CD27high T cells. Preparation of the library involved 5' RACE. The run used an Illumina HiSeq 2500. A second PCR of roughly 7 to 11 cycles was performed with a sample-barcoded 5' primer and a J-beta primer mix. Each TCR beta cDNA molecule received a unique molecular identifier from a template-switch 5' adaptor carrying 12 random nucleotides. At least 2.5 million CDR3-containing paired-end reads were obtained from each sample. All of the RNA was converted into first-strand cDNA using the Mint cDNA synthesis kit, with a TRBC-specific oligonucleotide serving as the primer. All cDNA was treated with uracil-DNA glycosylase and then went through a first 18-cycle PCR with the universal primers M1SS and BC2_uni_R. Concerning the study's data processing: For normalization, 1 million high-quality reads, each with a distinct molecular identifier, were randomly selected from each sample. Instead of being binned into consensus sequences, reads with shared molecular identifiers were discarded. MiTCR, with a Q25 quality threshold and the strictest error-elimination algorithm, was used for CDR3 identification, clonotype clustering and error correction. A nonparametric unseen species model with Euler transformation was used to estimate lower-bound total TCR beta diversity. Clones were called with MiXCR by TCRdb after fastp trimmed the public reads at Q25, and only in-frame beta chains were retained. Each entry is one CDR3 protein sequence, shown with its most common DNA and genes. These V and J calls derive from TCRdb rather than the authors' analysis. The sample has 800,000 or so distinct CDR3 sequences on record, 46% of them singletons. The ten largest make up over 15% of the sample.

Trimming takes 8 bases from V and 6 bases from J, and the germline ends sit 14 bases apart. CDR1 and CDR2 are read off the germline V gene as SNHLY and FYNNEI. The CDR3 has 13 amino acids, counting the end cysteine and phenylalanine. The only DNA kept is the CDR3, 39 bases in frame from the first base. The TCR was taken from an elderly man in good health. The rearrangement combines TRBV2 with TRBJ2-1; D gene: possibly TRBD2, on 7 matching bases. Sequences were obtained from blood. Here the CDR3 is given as CASLADSSNEQFF. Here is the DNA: TGTGCCAGCCTAGCGGACAGTAGCAATGAGCAGTTCTTC.